These 17 T cell receptor beta chains were sequenced from one sample in a study of response to subunit inactivated influenza vaccine. One entry per CDR3 protein, called by TCRdb with MiXCR from the RT-PCR reads. Altogether over 400,000 distinct CDR3 sequences are present, about an eighth being singletons, with the ten largest covering roughly 13%. The sample consisted of PBMCs from blood, taken roughly 47 days after vaccination. These receptor sequences come from a man aged 50 or older who received an inactivated influenza vaccine.

This clonotype showed up just a few times. The chain carries TRBV12-3 or TRBV12-4 and TRBJ2-4, with D unclear. V was clipped by 5 bases and J by 15 bases, with 17 bases between them. The CDR3 is 12 amino acids. The CDR3 DNA sequence: TGTGCCAGCAGTCCCACCCTGAAGGGTTTGTACTTC. This codes for CASSPTLKGLYF.

This clonotype was counted between two and nine times. The chain employs TRBV5-5 and TRBJ1-4, with D possibly being TRBD1 (6 bases). This CDR3 is 14 amino acids long. The ends were cut back, 4 bases at V and 8 bases at J, with 15 bases in the middle. Germline V lookup: CDR1 SGHKS, CDR2 YYEKEE (reference sequence). CDR3 DNA: TGTGCCAGCAGCGTACAGGGCAATGGGGAAAAACTGTTTTTT. Protein: CASSVQGNGEKLFF.

J is TRBJ2-7 and V is TRBV11-1, with 7 positions matching TRBD1. The CDR3 runs to 15 residues. Germline V lookup: CDR1 SGHAT, CDR2 FQDESV (reference sequence). After removal of 5 bases from V and 3 bases from J, the junction contained 10 bases not matched to a gene. CDR3 residues: CASSPRTGRSYEQYF. Written as DNA, the CDR3 is TGTGCCAGCAGCCCGCGGACAGGTCGTAGCTACGAGCAGTACTTC.

A few counts support this clonotype. The chain couples TRBV27 to TRBJ1-2, with 9 bases that match TRBD1. J lost 5 bases, V lost 2 bases, and 3 bases had no gene match. This CDR3 has 14 amino acids. Germline V gene lookup returns CDR1 MNHEY and CDR2 SMNVEV (reference sequence). The CDR3 spells CASSLKGTGYGYTF. As DNA, the CDR3 is TGTGCCAGCAGTTTAAAGGGGACAGGGTATGGCTACACCTTC.

The table lists this clonotype with a few counts. The V gene is TRBV7-8, the J gene TRBJ1-1; D call uncertain. Per germline, CDR1 SGHVS and CDR2 FQNEAQ. CDR3 length: 12 residues. Trimming took 2 bases from V and 3 from J, leaving 4 bases between them. Here the CDR3 reads CASSLYDTEAFF. The CDR3 nucleotides read TGTGCCAGCAGCTTATATGACACTGAAGCTTTCTTT. The entire variable domain, with the rest obtained from reference TRBV7-8 and TRBJ1-1, is as follows: GAGVSQSPRYKVAKRGQDVALRCDPISGHVSLFWYQQALGQGPEFLTYFQNEAQLDKSGLPSDRFFAERPEGSVSTLKIQRTQQEDSAVYLCASSLYDTEAFFGQGTRLTVV.

The chain combines TRBV7-2 with TRBJ2-7; tentative D call: TRBD2 (5 bases). The CDR3 consists of 14 residues. Germline CDR1 reads SGHTA; CDR2 reads FQGNSA. The V gene lost 2 bases and the J gene lost 2 bases, with 10 bases spanning the gap. The CDR3 sequence is CASSLSGSAYEQYF. CDR3 DNA: TGTGCCAGCAGCTTAAGTGGGAGCGCCTACGAGCAGTACTTC.

The chain links TRBV24-1 to TRBJ2-1, with D possibly matching TRBD1 (6 bases). Looked up from germline, CDR1 is KGHDR and CDR2 is SFDVKD. The germline V and J ends were trimmed by 1 base and 6 bases, with 9 bases remaining between them. The CDR3 loop spans 14 amino acids. CDR3 in DNA: TGTGCCACCAGTGATTTCATACAGGGCAATGAGCAGTTCTTC. It codes for CATSDFIQGNEQFF.

This clonotype came up a few times. The V and J genes are TRBV6-6 and TRBJ2-7, with a tentative D call TRBD2 (6 bases). This CDR3 region has 11 residues. With 10 bases removed from V and 6 bases from J, the gap between germline ends came to 13 bases. CDR1 and CDR2 (germline): MNHNY, SVGAGI (reference sequence). CDR3 coding DNA: TGTGCCACCACCTGGGGAGGCGAGCAGTACTTC. It specifies CATTWGGEQYF.

The chain is built from TRBV7-8 and TRBJ2-2; D gene uncertain. Germline V lookup: CDR1 SGHVS, CDR2 FQNEAQ. The CDR3 totals 15 residues. V was trimmed by 5 bases and J by 6 bases, leaving 16 bases between them. The DNA of the CDR3 is TGTGCCAGCAGCCCGGTGACTGTCGTCCCCGGGGAGCTGTTTTTT. Its translation is CASSPVTVVPGELFF. Drawing the rest from reference TRBV7-8 and TRBJ2-2, the complete variable domain is GAGVSQSPRYKVAKRGQDVALRCDPISGHVSLFWYQQALGQGPEFLTYFQNEAQLDKSGLPSDRFFAERPEGSVSTLKIQRTQQEDSAVYLCASSPVTVVPGELFFGEGSRLTVL.

The chain combines TRBV20-1 with TRBJ2-3; 7 bases agree with TRBD2. The CDR3 has 13 residues. Unmatched junction bases numbered 4, after V lost 7 bases and J lost 0 bases. Germline lookup yields CDR1 DFQATT and CDR2 SNEGSKA (reference sequence). CDR3 nucleotide sequence: TGCAGTGTCCAGCGGGATAGCACAGATACGCAGTATTTT. Residues: CSVQRDSTDTQYF.

The rearrangement links TRBV7-8 to TRBJ2-5; D call uncertain. The germline CDR1 and CDR2 sequences are SGHVS and FQNEAQ. Trimming left V 5 bases short and J 5 bases short, with 15 bases between. There are 14 residues in the CDR3. Written as DNA, the CDR3 is TGTGCCAGCAGCCTGCGACCGGATTCTGAGACCCAGTACTTC. Its protein product is CASSLRPDSETQYF.

The sample holds many counts of this clonotype. The CDR3: CASSLDFYEQYF. As DNA, the CDR3 is TGTGCCAGCAGCTTGGACTTTTACGAGCAGTACTTC. The chain recombines TRBV7-2 with TRBJ2-7, with D possibly being TRBD2 (5 bases). The CDR3 contains 12 residues. Trimming shortened V by 3 bases and J by 4 bases, and 7 bases separated the two germline ends. Per germline, CDR1 SGHTA and CDR2 FQGNSA.

The rearrangement links TRBV2 to TRBJ2-7, with TRBD2 identical over 13 bases. J was trimmed by 5 bases and V by 7 bases; bases with no gene match: 2. Germline V gives CDR1 SNHLY, CDR2 FYNNEI. This CDR3 has 13 amino acids. CDR3: CASKGLAGNEQYF. The CDR3 DNA reads TGTGCCAGCAAGGGACTAGCGGGAAACGAGCAGTACTTC.

This clonotype was seen many times. V and J are TRBV5-1 and TRBJ1-2; D not certain. V was trimmed by 0 bases and J by 3 bases, leaving 6 bases between them. CDR3 length equals 13 residues. Germline CDR1 reads SGHRS; CDR2 reads YFSETQ. This chain's CDR3 is CASSLGSHYGYTF. In DNA, the CDR3 is TGCGCCAGCAGCTTGGGCAGTCACTATGGCTACACCTTC. Using reference TRBV5-1 and TRBJ1-2 for the parts outside the CDR3, the full variable domain is KAGVTQTPRYLIKTRGQQVTLSCSPISGHRSVSWYQQTPGQGLQFLFEYFSETQRNKGNFPGRFSGRQFSNSRSEMNVSTLELGDSALYLCASSLGSHYGYTFGSGTRLTVV.

This clonotype has a count of ten or more. The chain links TRBV11-2 to TRBJ2-3; D is ambiguous. Per germline, CDR1 SGHAT and CDR2 FQNNGV. The V end lost 2 bases, the J end lost 5 bases, and 5 bases lay between the germline ends. This CDR3 is 12 amino acids long. The CDR3 loop reads CASSLFGDTQYF. CDR3 DNA sequence: TGTGCCAGCAGCTTATTCGGAGATACGCAGTATTTT.

A few counts support this clonotype. The CDR3 is CASSSSGGAVETQYF. CDR3 coding DNA: TGTGCCAGCAGCAGCAGCGGGGGGGCGGTAGAGACCCAGTACTTC. This rearrangement joins TRBV7-2 to TRBJ2-5, with 10 bases fitting TRBD2. The CDR3 is 15 amino acids. Losses at the gene ends were 5 bases for V and 4 bases for J; bases not matched to a gene: 7. Germline V gene data show CDR1 as SGHTA and CDR2 as FQGNSA.

As for this clonotype: This may be a read error: a much more frequent sequence differs by one nucleotide. The rearrangement links TRBV4-1 to TRBJ2-2, with D unresolved. Germline CDR1 and CDR2: MGHRA and YSYEKL. The CDR3 length is 15 residues. CDR3: CGSSQGQGYTGELFF. In nucleotides, the CDR3 is TGCGGCAGCAGCCAAGGGCAAGGGTACACCGGGGAGCTGTTTTTT.